This T cell receptor (beta chain) is drawn from a study of T cell changes during pregnancy in multiple sclerosis. J gave up 2 bases and V 2 bases, and 4 bases lay outside the gene matches. CDR1 and CDR2 from the germline V gene are SGHDT and YYEEEE. This CDR3 region has 15 residues. TCRdb's copy holds only in-frame clones and misses some; the assay was immunoSEQ multiplex PCR. The table lists roughly 40,000 clones, almost 95% of them singletons. The rearrangement links TRBV5-6 to TRBJ2-1; TRBD2 matches 7 bases. Sequencing used CD4+ T cells from peripheral blood mononuclear cells, obtained before pregnancy. This sequence was found in a female donor with multiple sclerosis, enrolled in a pregnancy study. Here the CDR3 reads CASSFTSAAYNEQFF. In DNA, the CDR3 is TGTGCCAGCAGCTTTACTAGCGCCGCCTACAATGAGCAGTTCTTC. Together with reference TRBV5-6 and TRBJ2-1, the CDR3 gives the full variable domain: DAGVTQSPTHLIKTRGQQVTLRCSPKSGHDTVSWYQQALGQGPQFIFQYYEEEERQRGNFPDRFSGHQFPNYSSELNVNALLLGDSALYLCASSFTSAAYNEQFFGPGTRLTVL.